This T cell receptor beta chain is from a study of T cells in Graves' hyperthyroidism and ophthalmopathy. The CDR3 spans 15 residues. Germline V gene data show CDR1 as KGHDR and CDR2 as SFDVKD. The germline V and J ends were trimmed by 6 bases and 4 bases, with 15 bases remaining between them. RNA transcripts gave rise to amplified TCR beta CDR3 regions. The primer set for the first-round RT-PCR of the TCR CDR3 was HTBI. TCRdb analysed the multiplex PCR reads with MiXCR anew, one entry per CDR3 protein. The data contain over 350,000 distinct CDR3 sequences, around 15% of them singletons. This sequence originates from a man aged 18 to 30 with Graves' ophthalmopathy. The chain is built from TRBV24-1 and TRBJ2-1; tentative D call: TRBD1 (8 bases). The sequencing sample was made of blood. The CDR3 DNA reads as TGTGCCACCAGTAGGACAGGGAGGGTATACAATGAGCAGTTCTTC. It yields the protein CATSRTGRVYNEQFF.